The T cell receptor beta chain under discussion was sequenced for a study of post-analysis software for immune sequencing data. This clonotype was detected a few times. Its antigen is unknown. Study-level points and caveats: In patients, four to six TRBV segments were more frequent than in controls, with TRBV5-6, TRBV5-1 and TRBV20-1 among them. Strong co-clustering by F measure was seen for same-batch samples. The study found significantly lower normalized Chao1 diversity in multiple sclerosis patients than in controls.

V lost 1 base and J 0 bases, leaving 13 bases between the germline ends. The germline CDR1 and CDR2 sequences are SGHKS and YYEKEE (reference sequence). The CDR3 contains 16 residues. TCR beta libraries were prepared from cDNA with unique molecular identifiers. Out of roughly 1 to 10 million T cells, roughly 0.5 million cDNA molecules were generated. TCRdb reanalysed the PCR reads using MiXCR and keeps one entry per CDR3 protein. The sample contains more than 450,000 distinct CDR3 sequences, 30% to 40% of which appear only once. This clonotype originated in a girl under 18 with multiple sclerosis. The gene calls are TRBV5-5 and TRBJ1-2; TRBD1 is a possible D gene (6 bases). The sequencing sample was made of blood. As DNA, the CDR3 is TGTGCCAGCAGCTTGTCGTCCCAGGGGTCTAACTATGGCTACACCTTC. It is translated as CASSLSSQGSNYGYTF. The full variable domain, in which reference TRBV5-5 and TRBJ1-2 provide the parts outside the CDR3, is DAGVTQSPTHLIKTRGQQVTLRCSPISGHKSVSWYQQVLGQGPQFIFQYYEKEERGRGNFPDRFSARQFPNYSSELNVNALLLGDSALYLCASSLSSQGSNYGYTFGSGTRLTVV.